Reported below is one T cell receptor (beta chain). The target antigen is unknown. The CDR3 loop spans 13 amino acids. Germline CDR1 reads SQVTM; CDR2 reads ANQGSEA. With V trimmed by 7 bases and J by 6 bases, 11 bases remained unmatched. The data derive from a study of T cell responses to AZD1222 COVID-19 vaccine. Study as a whole: The study pooled second doses at about 4 or about 12 weeks.

Study findings and constraints: It was only after the peak T cell response that any repertoires were sampled. There were mostly white British donors and more females than males, and clonal diversity was possibly underestimated.

Produced via immunoSEQ multiplex PCR; TCRdb's table is partial and in-frame only. Seen here are about 260,000 clones, approximately 95% observed once, and the top ten hold approximately 0.52%. This TCR was recovered from an adult in good health. The rearrangement links TRBV29-1 to TRBJ1-1, with 7 bases matching TRBD1. Sequencing was performed on peripheral blood, taken on day 0 of AZD1222 vaccination. CDR3 sequence: CSANTDRAAEAFF. The CDR3 bases are TGCAGCGCCAATACCGACAGGGCCGCTGAAGCTTTCTTT.